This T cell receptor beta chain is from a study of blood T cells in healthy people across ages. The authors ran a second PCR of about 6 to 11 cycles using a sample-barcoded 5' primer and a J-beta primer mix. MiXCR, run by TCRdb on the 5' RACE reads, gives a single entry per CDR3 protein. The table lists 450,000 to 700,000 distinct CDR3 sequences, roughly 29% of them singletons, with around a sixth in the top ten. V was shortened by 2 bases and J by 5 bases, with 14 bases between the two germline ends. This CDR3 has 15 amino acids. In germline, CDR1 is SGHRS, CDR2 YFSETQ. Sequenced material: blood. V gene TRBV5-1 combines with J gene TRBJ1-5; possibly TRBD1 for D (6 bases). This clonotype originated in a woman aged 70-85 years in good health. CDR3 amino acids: CASSLGGPSDQPQHF. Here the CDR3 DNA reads TGCGCCAGCAGCTTAGGGGGTCCCAGTGATCAGCCCCAGCATTTT.